This TCR beta chain is drawn from a study of T cells in Graves' hyperthyroidism and ophthalmopathy (dated by TCRdb to between 2018 and 2020). Regarding the research as a whole: Peripheral blood samples were taken at initial diagnosis, before any treatment was given. After blood sampling, hyperthyroidism patients were treated with methimazole at a starting dose of 30 mg daily, and ophthalmopathy patients were treated with high-dose intravenous methylprednisolone. The 90 or so discovery patients were randomly split 7:3 into training and test sets. The study also compared thyroid tissue and blood T-cell repertoires from roughly 6 Graves' hyperthyroidism patients. To identify distinguishing TCR V-J signatures, a discovery cohort of 100 or so patients was used, comprising 40 to 45 with Graves' ophthalmopathy and about 59 with stable Graves' hyperthyroidism. The paper reports TCR Vbeta CDR3 sequencing of roughly 140 peripheral blood samples: approximately 43 ophthalmopathy, about 75 hyperthyroidism and approximately 17 progressor patients. Prospective prediction of ophthalmopathy was tested in an independent validation cohort consisting of about 19 hyperthyroidism patients and around 16 patients who later progressed to ophthalmopathy.

The TCR beta CDR3 regions were amplified from RNA transcripts. For the first round of RT-PCR on the TCR CDR3, the HTBI primer set was used together with the Qiagen OneStep RT-PCR kit. A second multiplex PCR round built the libraries, followed by size selection and purification. Sequencing of the libraries was done on an Illumina HiSeq2000 using paired-end 100 bp reads. The study's processing was this. SOAPnuke was used to process the raw data, with reads discarded if the reads contained adapters or uncalled bases, had a mean Phred below 15, or lacked an exact constant-primer or identifier match. High-quality paired reads were merged with COPE v1.2.5, and unique nucleotide sequences were defined as clonotypes. Clonotypes were aligned to IMGT TRBV, TRBD and TRBJ reference segments using MiTCR v1.1. The analysis included only V-J combinations with a frequency above 0.0001, which together covered more than 99% of the repertoires. A TCS score was defined as the ratio of F50 (clonal expansion) to E x V (chaos), with BLOSUM62-based TCRdist applied between CDR3 peptides within each V-J. Welch's t-statistics and random forest reduced around 520 V-J features to 13, which were used in a naive Bayes classifier (R e1071). TCRdb reran the public reads through fastp at Q25 and MiXCR, keeping productive beta chains. One record per CDR3 amino acid sequence lists the most common genes and DNA. Here the V and J calls rest on TCRdb's processing, not on the authors' analysis. Here the sample has 650,000 to 750,000 distinct CDR3 sequences; about 15% occur a single time. About 10% of the sample goes to the ten largest clones.

A patient counted as having stable Graves' hyperthyroidism if no progression to ophthalmopathy occurred over 18 months of follow-up. Hyperthyroidism patients were newly diagnosed, with disease duration under 2 months, and aged 18 to 65 years. Exclusion was applied to patients with uncontrolled infections, other autoimmune diseases, pregnancy or lactation. Clinical symptoms, serum thyroxine and TRAb, thyroid ultrasound, and orbital computed tomography formed the basis for the diagnoses. Ficoll-Paque density gradient centrifugation was used to isolate PBMCs from 10 ml of fresh peripheral blood. Trizol reagent was used to extract total RNA, and RNA quality was then checked on an Agilent 2100 Bioanalyzer. There are a few counts of this clonotype. Its antigen specificity is not known. No base qualities exist here, and no much larger clone lies one base off it. Measured from the cysteine to the phenylalanine, the CDR3 is 16 residues long. Just the 48-base CDR3 DNA is kept, in frame starting at base 1. The CDR1 and CDR2 encoded by the germline V gene are MDHEN and SYDVKM. At the junction V is shortened by 5 bases and J by 2 bases, with 19 bases in between.

Here is what the overall study found, with its caveats: Blood samples also contained most of the expanded thyroid clonotypes (frequency above 0.001), which suggests that blood repertoires may reflect thyroid immune responses. In validation, the model predicted progression to ophthalmopathy with 60% to 71% sensitivity and about 72% specificity, a median of approximately 6.5 months before onset. Sample size was not statistically predetermined, and investigators were not blinded to group allocation. Ophthalmopathy was separated from stable hyperthyroidism by a 13 V-J signature model, with about 86% sensitivity and 81% to 82% specificity obtained in cross-validation and 80%/75% obtained in testing.

This sequence was found in a woman aged 18-29 years with Graves' hyperthyroidism. The sequencing input was blood. Rearrangement joined TRBV28 to TRBJ2-7, with TRBD1 perhaps the D gene, on 5 matching bases. The DNA is TGTGCCAGCAGTCCACGCAGGGAAATGAATACCTACGAGCAGTACTTC. Translated, this is CASSPRREMNTYEQYF.